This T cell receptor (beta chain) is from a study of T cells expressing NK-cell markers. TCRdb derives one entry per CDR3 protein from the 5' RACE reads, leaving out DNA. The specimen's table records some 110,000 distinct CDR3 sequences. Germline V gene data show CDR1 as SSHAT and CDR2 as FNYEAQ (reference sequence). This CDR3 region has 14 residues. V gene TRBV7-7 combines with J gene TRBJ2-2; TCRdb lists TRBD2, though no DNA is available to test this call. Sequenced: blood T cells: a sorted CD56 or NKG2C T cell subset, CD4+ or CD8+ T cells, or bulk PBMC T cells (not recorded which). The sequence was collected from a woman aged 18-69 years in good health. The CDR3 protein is CASSPGGPPGELFF. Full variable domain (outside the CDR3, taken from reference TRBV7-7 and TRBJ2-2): GAGVSQSPRYKVTKRGQDVTLRCDPISSHATLYWYQQALGQGPEFLTYFNYEAQPDKSGLPSDRFSAERPEGSISTLTIQRTEQRDSAMYRCASSPGGPPGELFFGEGSRLTVL.